This record covers a single TCR beta chain. Its antigen is unknown. Semi-nested PCR with Nested Universal Primer A followed constant-region reverse priming of full-length variable regions. TCRdb used MiXCR to reprocess the 5' RACE reads, holding one entry per CDR3 protein. The table lists 55,000 to 80,000 distinct CDR3 sequences, about 20% of them singletons. Memory CD4+ T cells were sorted as CD4+CD45RO+CD25- cells. Overall study findings and caveats: Tumor Treg TCRs overlapped most with tumor naive CD4+ cells. Tumor memory CD4+ T cell TCR gene usage clustered with blood and lymph node memory CD4+ cells and lymph node naive CD4+ cells.

Germline CDR1 SGHTA, CDR2 FQGNSA. J lost 0 bases, V lost 1 base, and 4 bases had no gene match. This CDR3 contains 18 residues. The chain links TRBV7-2 to TRBJ2-6, with 9 bases lining up with TRBD1. The TCR was taken from a female donor with breast cancer. The sequenced sample was memory CD4+ T cells sorted from a lymph node. Subset here: memory CD4+ T cells, CD4+CD45RO+CD25-. CDR3 DNA sequence: TGTGCCAGCAGCTTAGGAGGGACAGGGTTCTCTGGGGCCAACGTCCTGACTTTC. It is translated as CASSLGGTGFSGANVLTF.